Presented here are 31 T cell receptor beta chains from one specimen sequenced in a study of regulatory T cells in long-lasting Graves disease. Documented time point: persistent/refractory GD, antithyroid drugs over 5 years with positive TRAb. PBMC-derived RNA was used for the TCR library. Investigators prepared the TCR beta libraries by applying iRepertoire HTBI primers and Arm-PCR of CDR3 regions. One entry per CDR3 protein results from TCRdb running MiXCR on the multiplex PCR reads. The data show 500,000 to 800,000 distinct CDR3 sequences, 30% seen once. The material was peripheral blood mononuclear cells (PBMCs), obtained when the disease was refractory, from a patient treated with antithyroid drugs. Receptors originate from a female donor with Graves disease.

The chain uses TRBV6-1 and TRBJ2-3; D gene uncertain. The length of the CDR3 is 15 residues. The germline V gene has CDR1 MNHNS and CDR2 SASEGT. Trimming cost V 3 bases and J 2 bases, with 12 bases left between them. CDR3 coding DNA: TGTGCCAGCAGTGAGAGCTTACCGAACACAGATACGCAGTATTTT. Its translation is CASSESLPNTDTQYF.

The V gene is TRBV9, the J gene TRBJ2-5; the match to TRBD1 covers 8 bases. This CDR3 spans 15 amino acids. The junction had 8 bases not matched to a gene; V was cut back by 3 bases and J by 4 bases. The germline V gene has CDR1 SGDLS and CDR2 YYNGEE. The CDR3 DNA sequence: TGTGCCAGCAGCGAGGGACAGGTTTGGTCAGAGACCCAGTACTTC. Translated: CASSEGQVWSETQYF.

The V call is TRBV5-5, the J call TRBJ2-2; either TRBD1 or TRBD2 may fit D (5 bases each). The V gene's germline CDR1 is SGHKS and CDR2 YYEKEE (reference sequence). The V gene lost 3 bases and the J gene lost 8 bases, with 14 bases spanning the gap. This CDR3 comprises 14 residues. The CDR3 DNA reads as TGTGCCAGCAGCTGGGACGGAGCTGGAGGGGAGCTGTTTTTT. It is translated as CASSWDGAGGELFF.

This rearrangement joins TRBV11-2 to TRBJ2-3; D is ambiguous. V lost 8 bases, J lost 0 bases, and 18 bases lay in between. Germline assignment: CDR1 SGHAT and CDR2 FQNNGV. CDR3 length equals 16 residues. The CDR3: CASARSDRSSTDTQYF. The CDR3, as DNA: TGTGCCAGCGCCAGGTCGGATCGGTCTAGCACAGATACGCAGTATTTT.

V and J are TRBV7-2 and TRBJ2-2, with D hard to call. The CDR3 is made up of 14 amino acids. With 2 bases removed from V and 5 bases from J, the gap between germline ends came to 9 bases. CDR1 and CDR2 from the germline V gene are SGHTA and FQGNSA. Here the CDR3 DNA reads TGTGCCAGCAGCTTAATCCTACGAACCGGGGAGCTGTTTTTT. It specifies CASSLILRTGELFF.

This clonotype was seen a few times. This chain joins TRBV11-2 and TRBJ2-2; 11 bases match TRBD2. V lost 5 bases to trimming and J lost 3 bases; unmatched junction nucleotides: 14. The CDR3 consists of 19 residues. Germline CDR1 reads SGHAT; CDR2 reads FQNNGV. In DNA form, the CDR3 reads TGTGCCAGCAGCCCCCCTACTAGCGGGAGTTTCACTGACACCGGGGAGCTGTTTTTT. Translated: CASSPPTSGSFTDTGELFF.

J is TRBJ1-4 and V is TRBV19, with 7 bases lining up with TRBD1. Trimming took 3 bases from V and 7 from J; bases not matched to a gene: 2. CDR1 is LNHDA, CDR2 SQIVND, per germline (reference sequence). This CDR3 has 13 residues. The chain's CDR3 is CASSINRGEKLFF. CDR3 sequence (DNA): TGTGCCAGTAGTATCAACAGGGGTGAAAAACTGTTTTTT.

This clonotype has at least ten counts. J is TRBJ1-5 and V is TRBV20-1, with D maybe TRBD1 (5 bases). Germline-derived CDR1 and CDR2 are DFQATT and SNEGSKA (reference sequence). The CDR3 spans 15 residues. V lost 7 bases, J lost 0 bases, and 16 bases lay in between. CDR3 coding DNA: TGCAGTGGCAAGAGGACGGGGGATAGCAATCAGCCCCAGCATTTT. It yields the protein CSGKRTGDSNQPQHF.

This clonotype occurred a few times. The chain joins TRBV2 to TRBJ1-1; no firm D call. The CDR3 runs 12 residues. The V gene's germline CDR1 is SNHLY and CDR2 FYNNEI. The V end was cut by 4 bases, the J end by 4 bases, with 7 bases between. The CDR3 coding sequence is TGTGCCAGCAGTGCCAAGGGCACTGAAGCTTTCTTT. Its translation: CASSAKGTEAFF.

The chain combines TRBV7-2 with TRBJ2-7, with 8 bases matching TRBD2. CDR3 length: 18 amino acids. The germline V gene encodes CDR1 SGHTA and CDR2 FQGNSA. Trimming took 5 bases from V and 5 from J; bases not matched to a gene: 20. The CDR3, as DNA: TGTGCCAGCAGCCTTAGCCGGGTAGCGGGGAGGGGCTGGGACGAGCAGTACTTC. It specifies CASSLSRVAGRGWDEQYF.

The chain carries TRBV2 and TRBJ1-2; D uncertain. The V gene's germline CDR1 is SNHLY and CDR2 FYNNEI. The CDR3 has 15 residues. V lost 7 bases and J 1 base, leaving 16 bases between the germline ends. In DNA, the CDR3 is TGTGCCAGCATCTATAGAAGGGCTAATAACTATGGCTACACCTTC. This gives the protein CASIYRRANNYGYTF.

This clonotype was seen a handful of times. V usage is TRBV5-1 and J usage is TRBJ1-2, with 7 bases aligning to TRBD1. CDR1 and CDR2 (germline): SGHRS, YFSETQ. V dropped 5 bases and J dropped 2; count of bases not matched to a gene: 6. This CDR3 spans 14 amino acids. CDR3 nucleotides: TGCGCCAGCAGGGACAGGATGAGGAACTATGGCTACACCTTC. Protein: CASRDRMRNYGYTF.

The table lists this clonotype with many counts. This rearrangement joins TRBV12-5 to TRBJ1-1, with D possibly matching TRBD1 (6 bases). Germline CDR1 reads LGHNT; CDR2 reads FRNRAP. Between the trimmed V and J ends, which lost 5 bases and 4 bases, there was a span of 17 bases. This CDR3 spans 15 amino acids. The CDR3 reads CASGLTTGIGTEAFF. DNA of the CDR3: TGTGCTAGTGGTCTTACCACAGGGATCGGCACTGAAGCTTTCTTT.

V gene TRBV7-2 combines with J gene TRBJ1-1; no reliable D call. This CDR3 comprises 15 residues. V was trimmed by 3 bases and J by 0 bases, leaving 11 bases between them. Germline V gives CDR1 SGHTA, CDR2 FQGNSA. The CDR3 is CASSFLNGMNTEAFF. The DNA for the CDR3 is TGTGCCAGCAGCTTTTTAAACGGAATGAACACTGAAGCTTTCTTT.

This clonotype was recorded a few times. This sequence joins TRBV6-1 and TRBJ2-7; D possibly uses TRBD1 or TRBD2 (5 bases each). CDR1 and CDR2 from the germline V gene are MNHNS and SASEGT. The CDR3 is 16 amino acids. V was cut by 2 bases and J by 2 bases, with 16 bases left in between. This chain's CDR3 is CASSEPGTKVTYEQYF. CDR3 nucleotides: TGTGCCAGCAGTGAACCGGGGACGAAAGTCACCTACGAGCAGTACTTC.

This chain uses TRBV30 with TRBJ1-1, with unresolved D. V lost 5 bases, J lost 1 base, and 8 bases lay in between. The CDR3 spans 12 residues. Germline assignment: CDR1 GTSNPN and CDR2 SVGIG (reference sequence). Written as DNA, the CDR3 is TGTGCCTGGGACACCCCGAACACTGAAGCTTTCTTT. It translates to CAWDTPNTEAFF.

The chain links TRBV20-1 to TRBJ1-2; no clear D. From germline, CDR1 is DFQATT and CDR2 SNEGSKA (reference sequence). The CDR3 loop spans 12 amino acids. V was shortened by 3 bases and J by 4 bases, with 9 bases between the two germline ends. The CDR3 reads CSASSQTYGYTF. In DNA form, the CDR3 reads TGCAGTGCTAGCAGTCAGACCTATGGCTACACCTTC.

This clonotype was counted only a few times. The chain joins TRBV6-5 to TRBJ1-1; 10 nucleotides match TRBD1. This CDR3 contains 16 residues. The trim removed 0 bases at V and 1 base at J, leaving 2 bases unmatched. The germline V gene encodes CDR1 MNHEY and CDR2 SVGAGI. DNA of the CDR3: TGTGCCAGCAGTTACTCGGGACAGGGGAAGAACACTGAAGCTTTCTTT. It yields the protein CASSYSGQGKNTEAFF.

There are many counts of this clonotype. J is TRBJ1-1 and V is TRBV7-3; TRBD1 agrees at 8 bases. This CDR3 is built from 13 residues. The V gene's germline CDR1 is SGHTA and CDR2 FQGTGA. V trimming: 5 bases; J trimming: 4 bases; junction bases outside the gene matches: 3. CDR3: CASSPTGGTEAFF. CDR3 in DNA: TGTGCCAGCAGCCCTACAGGGGGCACTGAAGCTTTCTTT.

This clonotype was seen a few times. The chain carries TRBV11-2 and TRBJ1-4; D is unclear. The CDR3 sequence is 15 residues long. V was pared by 0 bases and J by 5 bases, with 10 bases between. CDR1 and CDR2 (germline): SGHAT, FQNNGV. CDR3: CASSLDGRENEKLFF. Here the CDR3 DNA reads TGTGCCAGCAGCTTAGATGGAAGGGAGAATGAAAAACTGTTTTTT.

Notes on this clonotype: A much larger clone differs from this one at a single base, so this may be a read error. The CDR3 does not close with the conserved phenylalanine or tryptophan, likely indicating a read error. The rearrangement uses TRBV6-4 and TRBJ2-7; the D gene is possibly TRBD2 (5 bases). V was cut by 5 bases and J by 6 bases, with 8 bases left in between. CDR3 length: 11 amino acids. The germline V gene has CDR1 MRHNA and CDR2 SNTAGT. CDR3 DNA sequence: TGTGCCAGCAGTTCTAGCCGCGAGCAGTACTAC. Translating it yields CASSSSREQYY.

This clonotype was picked up a small number of times. The chain combines TRBV7-2 with TRBJ1-4; D remains ambiguous. The CDR3 sequence is 15 residues long. V lost 1 base and J lost 10, with 16 bases in between. The germline CDR1 and CDR2 sequences are SGHTA and FQGNSA. Here the CDR3 reads CASSLDSTGIRKLFF. CDR3 in DNA: TGTGCCAGCAGCTTAGATTCGACGGGGATAAGAAAACTGTTTTTT.

This chain joins TRBV3-1 and TRBJ2-1; 12 bases align to TRBD2. Trimming cost V 1 base and J 6 bases; bases outside gene matches: 7. Germline V lookup: CDR1 LGHDT, CDR2 YNNKEL (reference sequence). CDR3 length: 17 residues. CDR3 residues: CASSQGQTSGSCNEQFF. As DNA, the CDR3 is TGTGCCAGCAGCCAAGGTCAGACTAGCGGGAGTTGCAATGAGCAGTTCTTC.

The table lists this clonotype with many counts. The V gene is TRBV20-1, the J gene TRBJ2-5, with 7 positions matching TRBD1. CDR1 is DFQATT and CDR2 is SNEGSKA in the germline V gene (reference sequence). The length of the CDR3 is 15 residues. Unmatched junction bases numbered 15, after V lost 6 bases and J lost 5 bases. CDR3 loop: CSARLRGSWEETQYF. The CDR3, as DNA: TGCAGTGCAAGGCTCAGGGGGTCATGGGAGGAGACCCAGTACTTC.

V and J are TRBV5-1 and TRBJ1-1, with 10 nucleotides matching TRBD1. Germline CDR1 and CDR2: SGHRS and YFSETQ. V lost 3 bases, J lost 5 bases, and 4 bases stayed unmatched. The CDR3 has 14 amino acids. CDR3: CASSSVDRGTEAFF. CDR3 DNA: TGCGCCAGCAGCTCCGTGGACAGGGGGACTGAAGCTTTCTTT.

DNA for the CDR3: TGTGCCTGGAGTACGGACAGGGGGGTCACTGAAGCTTTCTTT. Amino acids: CAWSTDRGVTEAFF. The chain has TRBV30 and TRBJ1-1; 10 bases match TRBD1. The CDR3 loop spans 14 amino acids. Germline CDR1 and CDR2: GTSNPN and SVGIG (reference sequence). Germline trimming cut 2 bases from V and 4 bases from J; bases unmatched to any gene: 4.

This clonotype was counted a few times. The chain links TRBV29-1 to TRBJ1-3; weak D call: TRBD1 (5 bases). V gave up 4 bases and J gave up 3 bases, with 13 bases separating them. CDR3 size: 14 residues. Germline lookup yields CDR1 SQVTM and CDR2 ANQGSEA. The CDR3 coding sequence is TGCAGCGTTGTACTAGGGGATGGTGGAAACACCATATATTTT. This gives the protein CSVVLGDGGNTIYF.

This clonotype has at least ten counts. V and J are TRBV11-2 and TRBJ2-2; D is possibly TRBD2 (5 bases). Germline CDR1 is SGHAT and CDR2 is FQNNGV. Trimming removed 4 bases from V and 6 bases from J, with 6 bases in between. The CDR3 consists of 12 residues. Here the CDR3 reads CASSSEAGELFF. The CDR3 region has the DNA TGTGCCAGCAGCTCGGAGGCCGGGGAGCTGTTTTTT.

This clonotype was seen at least ten times. The V gene is TRBV28, the J gene TRBJ1-2; unclear D gene. This CDR3 contains 13 residues. V was trimmed by 4 bases and J by 7 bases, leaving 13 bases between them. Germline lookup yields CDR1 MDHEN and CDR2 SYDVKM. CDR3 nucleotide sequence: TGTGCCAGCAGTTCCTCCGGGGTCGGTGGCTACACCTTC. Translation: CASSSSGVGGYTF.

This clonotype was recorded at least ten times. This rearrangement joins TRBV6-1 to TRBJ2-3; 8 bases agree with TRBD2. The CDR3 totals 14 residues. The germline CDR1 and CDR2 sequences are MNHNS and SASEGT. Trimming removed 6 bases from V and 2 bases from J; junction bases left unmatched: 4. Here the CDR3 reads CASRAGGITDTQYF. The CDR3 bases are TGTGCCAGCAGGGCGGGAGGTATCACAGATACGCAGTATTTT.

CDR3 sequence (DNA): TGTGCCACCAGCACCAACAGGGATGTAAACGTGCAGTACTTC. As protein: CATSTNRDVNVQYF. The chain links TRBV15 to TRBJ2-7; weak D call: TRBD1 (6 bases). V shed 4 bases and J shed 9 bases, with 19 bases lying between them. The CDR3 is made up of 14 amino acids. CDR1 is LNHNV, CDR2 YYDKDF, per germline (reference sequence).